This T cell receptor beta chain stems from a study of blood T cells in healthy people across ages (dated by TCRdb to about 2015). Study-level background: In model experiments, template switching captured roughly one uniquely barcoded TCR beta cDNA molecule for every two T cells. To avoid experimental bias, donors of different ages were distributed randomly across sequencing lanes. Two additional independent replicas of 1 million unique cDNA reads from the same blood draw were analyzed for two donors (one aged 18 to 29 and one aged 80 or older). The study measured age-related changes in TCR beta repertoire diversity using deep sequencing normalized with unique cDNA molecular identifiers. The donors were divided into four age groups: young (average about 16 years), middle-aged (about 40), aged (roughly 60) and long-lived (roughly 86).

The CDR3 starts with the cysteine, ends with the phenylalanine, and has 14 residues. Kept here is only the CDR3 DNA, which spans 42 bases and is read in frame from base 1. According to the germline V gene (reference sequence), CDR1 reads LGHDT and CDR2 reads YNNKEL. Libraries came from 5' RACE. These reads were obtained on an Illumina HiSeq 2500. A second PCR of roughly 7 to 11 cycles was performed with a sample-barcoded 5' primer and a J-beta primer mix. A unique molecular identifier was introduced onto each TCR beta cDNA molecule by a template-switch 5' adaptor carrying 12 random nucleotides. Each sample yielded at least 2.5 million CDR3-containing paired-end reads. First-strand cDNA was synthesized from all RNA with the Mint cDNA synthesis kit, primed by a TRBC-specific oligonucleotide. All cDNA was treated with uracil-DNA glycosylase and then went through a first 18-cycle PCR with the universal primers M1SS and BC2_uni_R. The original methods were these. For normalization, 1 million high-quality reads were randomly selected from each sample, with every read carrying a distinct molecular identifier. Reads with shared molecular identifiers were discarded instead of being binned into consensus sequences. MiTCR, set to a Q25 quality threshold and the strictest error-elimination algorithm, was used for CDR3 identification, clonotype clustering and error correction. Lower-bound total TCR beta diversity was estimated with a nonparametric unseen species model using Euler transformation. In TCRdb, the public reads were trimmed at Q25 with fastp and aligned with MiXCR, with productive beta chains retained. Identical CDR3 proteins give one entry, which carries the most common genes and DNA. Clone size and V and J calls follow TCRdb, not the original study. This sample holds 600,000 to 850,000 distinct CDR3 sequences; roughly 43% were observed only once. Of the sample, 20% to 25% falls within the top ten clones.

As regards this clonotype: This receptor's antigen is unknown. One end of the junction fails to match germline, which may point to a read error.

Findings and caveats that apply to the study as a whole: Estimates of total diversity based on one million sequenced T cells were considered lower bounds and underestimates. Compared with the aged group, more naive CD4+ T cells, fewer expanded clones and increased TCR diversity were shown by the long-lived group, suggesting age selection. Bulk unsorted PBMC profiling prevented conclusive comparison of naive and antigen-experienced compartments. Because the CMV infection status of the donors was unknown, age-related changes in expanded clonotypes may potentially have been confounded. Observed TCR beta diversity per million T cells fell roughly linearly with age, and a significant reduction was already apparent by age around 44. A strong correlation was found between observed TCR beta diversity and the percentage of naive T cells measured by flow cytometry.

The donors were roughly 40 Caucasian individuals from Russia, aged roughly 6 to 100 years, who were systemically healthy. About 9.1 milliliters of peripheral blood were collected from each donor into EDTA-treated Vacutainer tubes. Ficoll-Paque density-gradient centrifugation was used to isolate PBMCs, with at least 6 million per sample. Trizol reagent was used to extract total RNA from the PBMCs, yielding at least 6 micrograms per sample. Naive CD45RAhigh/CD27high T cell percentages were measured by flow cytometry on a PBMC aliquot from every donor. The chain joins TRBV3-1 to TRBJ2-5; the D gene cannot be resolved beyond TRBD1 or TRBD2, each matching 5 bases. The specimen was blood. This clonotype was sampled from a woman aged 55-75 years in good health. The DNA sequence follows: TGTGCCAGCACCCAAACGGGGCCCCTGGAAACCCAGTACTTC. Its protein is CASTQTGPLETQYF.